The source of this TCR beta chain is a study of blood T cell repertoires in COVID-19. Trimming at V came to 7 bases and at J to 4 bases, leaving 8 bases not matched to a gene. Per germline, CDR1 SQVTM and CDR2 ANQGSEA. This CDR3 comprises 14 residues. Sequencing was performed with immunoSEQ multiplex PCR; in TCRdb, only in-frame clones are kept and a portion is missing. The sample holds around 98,000 clones, around 80% seen once. The source material was peripheral blood. The chain combines TRBV29-1 with TRBJ1-5; 9 bases fit TRBD1. The TCR sequence derives from a man aged 65 to 79 with acute or convalescent COVID-19. The CDR3 region has the DNA TGCAGCGCCGCCTCCGGGACAGGGAATCAGCCCCAGCATTTT. Its protein product is CSAASGTGNQPQHF.